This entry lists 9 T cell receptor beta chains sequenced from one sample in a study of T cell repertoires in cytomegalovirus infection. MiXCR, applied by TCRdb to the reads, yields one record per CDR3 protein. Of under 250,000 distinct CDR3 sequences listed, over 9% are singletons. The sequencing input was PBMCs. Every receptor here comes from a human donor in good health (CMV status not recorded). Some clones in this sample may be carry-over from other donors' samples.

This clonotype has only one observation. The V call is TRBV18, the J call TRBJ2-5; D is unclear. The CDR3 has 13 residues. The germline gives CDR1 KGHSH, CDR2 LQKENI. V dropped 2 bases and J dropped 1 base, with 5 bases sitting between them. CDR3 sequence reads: CASSPKSQETQYF. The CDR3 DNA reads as TGTGCCAGCTCACCAAAGTCCCAAGAGACCCAGTACTTC.

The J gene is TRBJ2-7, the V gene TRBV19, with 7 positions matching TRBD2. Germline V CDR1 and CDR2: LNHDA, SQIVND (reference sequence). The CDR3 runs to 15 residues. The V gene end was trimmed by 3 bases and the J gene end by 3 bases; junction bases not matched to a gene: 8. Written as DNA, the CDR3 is TGTGCCAGTAGTATCGGCGGGAGCCAACGCTACGAGCAGTACTTC. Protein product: CASSIGGSQRYEQYF.

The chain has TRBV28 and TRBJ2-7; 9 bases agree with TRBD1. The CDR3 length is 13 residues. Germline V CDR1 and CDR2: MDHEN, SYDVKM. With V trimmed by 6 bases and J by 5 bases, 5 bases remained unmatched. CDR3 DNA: TGTGCCAGCAGGGACAGGGGTACAGACGAGCAGTACTTC. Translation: CASRDRGTDEQYF.

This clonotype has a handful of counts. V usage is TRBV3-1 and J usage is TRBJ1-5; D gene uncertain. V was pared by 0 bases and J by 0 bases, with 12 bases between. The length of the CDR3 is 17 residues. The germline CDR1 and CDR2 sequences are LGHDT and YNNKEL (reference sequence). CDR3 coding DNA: TGTGCCAGCAGCCAAGATGTGAGCCGGGATAGCAATCAGCCCCAGCATTTT. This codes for CASSQDVSRDSNQPQHF.

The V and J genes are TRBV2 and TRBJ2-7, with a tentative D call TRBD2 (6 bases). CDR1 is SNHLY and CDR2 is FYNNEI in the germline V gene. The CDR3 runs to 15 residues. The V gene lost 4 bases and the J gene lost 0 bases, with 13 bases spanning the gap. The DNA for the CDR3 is TGTGCCAGCAGTGGTAGTCTAGCGAACTCCTACGAGCAGTACTTC. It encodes CASSGSLANSYEQYF.

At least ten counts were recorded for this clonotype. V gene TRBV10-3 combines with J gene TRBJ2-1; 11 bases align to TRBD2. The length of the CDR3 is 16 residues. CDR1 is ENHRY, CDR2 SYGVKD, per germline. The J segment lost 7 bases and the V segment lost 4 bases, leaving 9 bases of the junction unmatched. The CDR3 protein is CAISGGSGRAGNEQFF. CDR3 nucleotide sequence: TGTGCCATCAGTGGAGGTAGCGGGAGGGCCGGAAATGAGCAGTTCTTC.

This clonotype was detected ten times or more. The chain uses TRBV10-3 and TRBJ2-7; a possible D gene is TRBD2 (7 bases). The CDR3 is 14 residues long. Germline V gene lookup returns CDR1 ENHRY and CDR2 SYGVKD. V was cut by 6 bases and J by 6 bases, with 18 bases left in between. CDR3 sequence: CAIRLASGGPEQYF. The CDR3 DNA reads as TGTGCCATCAGGCTGGCGTCGGGGGGCCCCGAGCAGTACTTC.

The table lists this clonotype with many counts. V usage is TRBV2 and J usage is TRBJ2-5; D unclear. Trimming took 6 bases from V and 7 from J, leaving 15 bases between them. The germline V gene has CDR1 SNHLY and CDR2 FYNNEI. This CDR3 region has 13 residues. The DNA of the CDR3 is TGTGCCAGCAGGGACGAGGTCCCGGGGACCCAGTACTTC. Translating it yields CASRDEVPGTQYF.

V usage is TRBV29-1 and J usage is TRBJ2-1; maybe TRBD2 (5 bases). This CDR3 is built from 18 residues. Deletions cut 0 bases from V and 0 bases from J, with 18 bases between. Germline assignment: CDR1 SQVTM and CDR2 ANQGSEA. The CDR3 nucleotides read TGCAGCGTTGAAGATCTTGAGGGCGGGCCCAGCTCCTACAATGAGCAGTTCTTC. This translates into CSVEDLEGGPSSYNEQFF.